A single sample gave rise to the 16 T cell receptor beta chains below, sequenced in a study of CD8 T cells in ankylosing spondylitis. TCRdb analysed the 5' RACE reads with MiXCR anew, one entry per CDR3 protein. The sample yields under 300,000 distinct CDR3 sequences, about 18% seen once. The sample taken for sequencing was blood, either unsorted or a sorted T cell fraction (not recorded which). The receptors shown here come from a male donor with ankylosing spondylitis or in good health (not recorded which).

This clonotype has only a few counts. Relative to the germline gene, one junction end is altered; a read error may explain this. The V gene is TRBV18, the J gene TRBJ2-1, with D tentatively TRBD2 (5 bases). CDR1 KGHSH and CDR2 LQKENI come from the germline V gene. The CDR3 covers 14 residues. CDR3 in amino acids: CATRSTDSNNEQFF. The CDR3 bases are TGTGCCACCAGATCGACGGACTCCAACAATGAGCAGTTCTTC.

The chain joins TRBV12-3 or TRBV12-4 to TRBJ2-1; no clear D gene. Trimming removed 7 bases from V and 7 bases from J, with 8 bases in between. This CDR3 region has 11 residues. CDR3 sequence (DNA): TGTGCCAGCATATGGGCAAATGAGCAGTTCTTC. This gives the protein CASIWANEQFF.

This rearrangement joins TRBV4-3 to TRBJ2-7; D may be TRBD1 or TRBD2 (5 bases each). This CDR3 is built from 16 residues. V gave up 2 bases and J gave up 2 bases, with 16 bases separating them. Germline loops: CDR1 LGHNA, CDR2 YSLEER. Written as DNA, the CDR3 is TGCGCCAGCAGCCAATACCAAGGGACGAAAGCCTACGAGCAGTACTTC. This translates into CASSQYQGTKAYEQYF.

The chain's CDR3 is CASSYPDSYANTIYF. The CDR3, as DNA: TGTGCCAGCAGTTACCCGGACAGCTATGCCAACACCATATATTTT. V usage is TRBV12-3 or TRBV12-4 and J usage is TRBJ1-3, with TRBD1 as a possible D gene (6 bases). The CDR3 length is 15 residues. V dropped 4 bases and J dropped 7 bases, with 17 bases sitting between them.

With respect to this clonotype: The junction shows a germline mismatch at one end, possibly a read error. V and J are TRBV4-1 and TRBJ1-5; possible D gene TRBD1, 6 bases. The CDR3 spans 14 residues. The V gene's germline CDR1 is MGHRA and CDR2 YSYEKL. The CDR3 DNA reads TGCGCCAGCGGCCATGGACAGAATAATCAGCCCCAGCATTTT. This sequence encodes CASGHGQNNQPQHF.

This clonotype was found a few times. The genes are TRBV29-1 and TRBJ2-1; 7 bases are a match to TRBD2. With V trimmed by 1 base and J by 0 bases, 21 bases remained unmatched. The CDR3 covers 21 residues. Looked up from germline, CDR1 is SQVTM and CDR2 is ANQGSEA. This CDR3 reads CSVEGASVYSGRDRSYNEQFF. The CDR3, as DNA: TGCAGCGTTGAAGGAGCCAGCGTGTATAGCGGGCGGGATCGCTCCTACAATGAGCAGTTCTTC.

The chain links TRBV6-1 to TRBJ2-3; 15 positions agree with TRBD2. The CDR3 is made up of 16 amino acids. Germline values: CDR1 MNHNS, CDR2 SASEGT. The ends lost 7 bases at V and 5 bases at J; junction bases unmatched: 7. CDR3 sequence: CASTSLGLAGGDTQYF. In DNA form, the CDR3 reads TGTGCCAGCACCTCTCTGGGACTAGCGGGAGGAGATACGCAGTATTTT.

The rearrangement joins TRBV4-3 to TRBJ2-2; the D is unclear. CDR1 is LGHNA, CDR2 YSLEER, per germline. CDR3 length equals 14 residues. Trimming stripped 5 bases from V and 0 bases from J, with 7 bases between. This chain's CDR3 is CASSTASNTGELFF. Written as DNA, the CDR3 is TGCGCCAGCAGCACGGCTTCGAACACCGGGGAGCTGTTTTTT.

This sequence joins TRBV20-1 and TRBJ2-7, with 7 bases fitting TRBD2. CDR3 size: 16 residues. V lost 0 bases to trimming and J lost 5 bases; unmatched junction nucleotides: 13. Per germline, CDR1 DFQATT and CDR2 SNEGSKA (reference sequence). CDR3 residues: CSARDLYEGGPHEQYF. CDR3 bases: TGCAGTGCTAGAGATTTGTATGAGGGAGGGCCCCACGAGCAGTACTTC.

This clonotype was seen a handful of times. The chain has TRBV6-5 and TRBJ2-1, with D possibly matching TRBD1 (6 bases). Germline CDR1 and CDR2: MNHEY and SVGAGI. This CDR3 comprises 13 residues. V was pared by 1 base and J by 9 bases, with 10 bases between. The CDR3 loop is CASSYFKQGEQFF. CDR3 sequence (DNA): TGTGCCAGCAGTTACTTTAAACAGGGTGAGCAGTTCTTC.

V is TRBV27 and J is TRBJ2-1, with 10 positions matching TRBD2. The germline gives CDR1 MNHEY, CDR2 SMNVEV (reference sequence). The trim removed 5 bases at V and 2 bases at J, leaving 0 bases unmatched. The CDR3 length is 14 residues. CDR3: CASSGLAAYNEQFF. The CDR3, as DNA: TGTGCCAGCAGTGGACTAGCGGCCTACAATGAGCAGTTCTTC.

This clonotype was found a few times. The chain uses TRBV3-1 and TRBJ2-5; possible D gene TRBD1, 6 bases. The CDR3 contains 14 residues. V gave up 5 bases and J gave up 2 bases, with 12 bases separating them. Germline V gene data show CDR1 as LGHDT and CDR2 as YNNKEL (reference sequence). CDR3: CASSKGTSQETQYF. The CDR3 nucleotides are TGTGCCAGCAGCAAGGGGACATCTCAAGAGACCCAGTACTTC.

This clonotype was seen a few times. The chain recombines TRBV5-6 with TRBJ2-7; D not resolved. CDR1 and CDR2 (germline): SGHDT, YYEEEE. The CDR3 length is 13 residues. Trimming cost V 0 bases and J 7 bases, with 11 bases left between them. CDR3 loop: CASSLAPPGEQYF. The CDR3 DNA is TGTGCCAGCAGCTTGGCCCCCCCCGGGGAGCAGTACTTC.

CDR3 sequence reads: CASSVTGTLTYEQYF. As DNA, the CDR3 is TGTGCCAGCAGCGTCACCGGGACTCTGACCTACGAGCAGTACTTC. V is TRBV7-9 and J is TRBJ2-7; D is possibly TRBD2 (6 bases). The CDR3 covers 15 residues. The V and J ends lost 5 bases and 2 bases respectively, with 16 bases between them. The germline gives CDR1 SEHNR, CDR2 FQNEAQ (reference sequence).

The V and J genes are TRBV10-3 and TRBJ2-3; TRBD1 agrees at 7 bases. Unmatched junction bases numbered 0, after V lost 2 bases and J lost 4 bases. Germline-derived CDR1 and CDR2 are ENHRY and SYGVKD. The CDR3 consists of 13 residues. CDR3 sequence reads: CAISEDRADTQYF. The DNA of the CDR3 is TGTGCCATCAGTGAGGACAGGGCAGATACGCAGTATTTT.

This rearrangement joins TRBV7-9 to TRBJ2-1, with a possible D match to TRBD2 (6 bases). The V end lost 5 bases, the J end lost 4 bases, and 18 bases lay between the germline ends. Looked up from germline, CDR1 is SEHNR and CDR2 is FQNEAQ (reference sequence). This CDR3 contains 16 residues. This chain's CDR3 is CASSNPSASAYNEQFF. For the CDR3, the DNA is TGTGCCAGCAGCAACCCTAGCGCGTCAGCTTACAATGAGCAGTTCTTC.